This T cell receptor (beta chain) was retrieved from a study of OX40 agonist ivuxolimab in advanced cancers. Whole-study context: Patients took ivuxolimab, an agonistic anti-OX40 (CD134) antibody.

V was shortened by 3 bases and J by 0 bases, with 6 bases between the two germline ends. The CDR3 is 14 amino acids. Germline assignment: CDR1 SGHRS and CDR2 YFSETQ. Turning to this clone: What it recognizes is unknown.

No patient had autoimmune disease or received systemic immunosuppression. On cycle 4 day 1 and cycle 7 day 1, as well as at baseline, blood was sampled. Assay: immunoSEQ multiplex PCR; the TCRdb copy retains only in-frame clones and omits some. This sample has 30,000 to 35,000 clones, with over 80% found just once. General observations from the study: In the expanded peripheral T cells, antigen specificity was never determined.

This sequence joins TRBV5-1 and TRBJ2-2; no clear D gene. The sequenced sample was CD4+ or CD8+ T cells sorted from blood, obtained in a trial of the OX40 agonist ivuxolimab. The clonotype originates from an adult with an advanced solid tumor such as melanoma, head and neck, liver or kidney cancer. CDR3 loop: CASSSSANTGELFF. The CDR3 bases are TGCGCCAGCAGCTCCTCGGCGAACACCGGGGAGCTGTTTTTT.